The sequence of this T cell receptor (beta chain) was determined in a study of CD8+CD57+ T cells in acquired aplastic anemia. The study, taken as a whole, reports: Fewer than 30 shared CD8+ CDR3s appeared highly expressed within patients' immunodominant clones. With respect to CD8+ Simpson's diversity, patients and controls did not differ significantly.

From germline, CDR1 is SNHLY and CDR2 FYNNEI. V lost 0 bases to trimming and J lost 4 bases, with 15 bases between them. This CDR3 is built from 16 residues. Patients who underwent sequencing had shown CD8+CD57+ cell expansion by flow cytometry. Every one of the patients had aplastic anemia (severe, acquired). According to the study, genomic DNA was the template for TCR beta VDJ and CDR3 profiling. TCRdb analysed the reads with MiXCR anew, one entry per CDR3 protein. Among more than 200,000 distinct CDR3 sequences listed, over 40% were seen once. This clonotype was counted only a few times. Its target is not known.

Sequencing was done on a sample of sorted CD4+, CD8+, or CD8+CD57+ T cells (not recorded which) from PBMCs. The chain joins TRBV2 to TRBJ1-1; D remains unclear. The receptor was derived from a human donor with aplastic anemia. The CDR3: CASSEAIGPQSTEAFF. CDR3 DNA: TGTGCCAGCAGTGAAGCGATCGGGCCCCAGAGCACTGAAGCTTTCTTT.